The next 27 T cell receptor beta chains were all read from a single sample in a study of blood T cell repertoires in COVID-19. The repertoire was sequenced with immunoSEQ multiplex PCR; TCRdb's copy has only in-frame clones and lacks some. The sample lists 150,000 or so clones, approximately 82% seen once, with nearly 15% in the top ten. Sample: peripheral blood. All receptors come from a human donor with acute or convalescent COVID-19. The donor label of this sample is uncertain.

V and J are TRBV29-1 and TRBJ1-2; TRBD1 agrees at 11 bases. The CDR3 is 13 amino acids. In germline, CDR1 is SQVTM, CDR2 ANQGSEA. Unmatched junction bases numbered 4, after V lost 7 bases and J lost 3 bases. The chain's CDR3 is CSAGQGVDYGYTF. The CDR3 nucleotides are TGCAGCGCGGGACAGGGGGTGGACTATGGCTACACCTTC. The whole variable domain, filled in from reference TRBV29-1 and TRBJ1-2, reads SAVISQKPSRDICQRGTSLTIQCQVDSQVTMMFWYRQQPGQSLTLIATANQGSEATYESGFVIDKFPISRPNLTFSTLTVSNMSPEDSSIYLCSAGQGVDYGYTFGSGTRLTVV.

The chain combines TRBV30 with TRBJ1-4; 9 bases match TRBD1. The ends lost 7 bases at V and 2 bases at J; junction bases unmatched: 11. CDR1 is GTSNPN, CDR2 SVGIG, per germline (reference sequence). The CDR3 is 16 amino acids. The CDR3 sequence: CASTPGQGLTNEKLFF. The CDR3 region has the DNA TGTGCCTCGACCCCGGGACAGGGCTTGACTAATGAAAAACTGTTTTTT.

The CDR3 protein is CASSATPGTGGRDGYTF. In DNA form, the CDR3 reads TGTGCCAGCAGCGCAACGCCCGGGACAGGGGGCCGGGACGGCTACACCTTC. The genes are TRBV11-2 and TRBJ1-2; 12 nucleotides align to TRBD1. Germline V gene data show CDR1 as SGHAT and CDR2 as FQNNGV. The CDR3 runs to 17 residues. V lost 5 bases to trimming and J lost 8 bases; unmatched junction nucleotides: 15.

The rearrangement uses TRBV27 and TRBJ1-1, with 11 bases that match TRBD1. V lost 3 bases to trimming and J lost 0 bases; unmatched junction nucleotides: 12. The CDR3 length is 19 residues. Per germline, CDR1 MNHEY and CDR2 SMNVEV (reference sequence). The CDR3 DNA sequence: TGTGCCAGCAGTTTCCGGATCGGACAGGGGGCTAGACTGAACACTGAAGCTTTCTTT. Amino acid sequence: CASSFRIGQGARLNTEAFF.

CDR3 loop: CASSRDPPGLAGGREQFF. For the CDR3, the DNA is TGTGCCAGTAGTAGGGATCCCCCAGGACTAGCGGGGGGACGAGAGCAGTTCTTC. The rearrangement links TRBV19 to TRBJ2-1; TRBD2 matches at 14 bases. This CDR3 is 18 amino acids long. Germline-derived CDR1 and CDR2 are LNHDA and SQIVND (reference sequence). V trimming: 4 bases; J trimming: 10 bases; junction bases outside the gene matches: 15.

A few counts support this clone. Written as DNA, the CDR3 is TGTGCCACCAGCAGAGGAGGGAGTCATAGCAATCAGCCCCAGCATTTT. It translates to CATSRGGSHSNQPQHF. J is TRBJ1-5 and V is TRBV15; no clear D. Deletions cut 1 base from V and 0 bases from J, with 10 bases between. CDR1 is LNHNV, CDR2 YYDKDF, per germline (reference sequence). The CDR3 extends over 16 amino acids.

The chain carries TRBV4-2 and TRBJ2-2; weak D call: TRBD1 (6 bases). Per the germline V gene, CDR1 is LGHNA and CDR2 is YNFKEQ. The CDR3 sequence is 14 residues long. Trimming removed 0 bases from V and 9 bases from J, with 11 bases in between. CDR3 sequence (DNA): TGTGCCAGCAGCCAAGAACGACAGGTGCGGGAGCTGTTTTTT. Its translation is CASSQERQVRELFF.

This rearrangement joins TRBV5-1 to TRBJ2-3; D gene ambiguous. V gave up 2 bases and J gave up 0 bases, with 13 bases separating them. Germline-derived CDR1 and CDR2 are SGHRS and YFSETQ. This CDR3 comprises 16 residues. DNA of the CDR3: TGCGCCAGCAGCTTCACGGGTGACGCTAGCACAGATACGCAGTATTTT. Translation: CASSFTGDASTDTQYF. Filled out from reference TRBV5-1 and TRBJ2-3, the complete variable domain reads KAGVTQTPRYLIKTRGQQVTLSCSPISGHRSVSWYQQTPGQGLQFLFEYFSETQRNKGNFPGRFSGRQFSNSRSEMNVSTLELGDSALYLCASSFTGDASTDTQYFGPGTRLTVL.

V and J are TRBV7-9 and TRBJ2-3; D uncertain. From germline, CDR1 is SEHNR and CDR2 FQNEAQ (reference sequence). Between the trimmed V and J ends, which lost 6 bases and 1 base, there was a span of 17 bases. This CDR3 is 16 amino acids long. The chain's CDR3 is CASRQTRHDRTDTQYF. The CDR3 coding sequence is TGTGCCAGCAGACAAACCCGACACGACCGCACAGATACGCAGTATTTT.

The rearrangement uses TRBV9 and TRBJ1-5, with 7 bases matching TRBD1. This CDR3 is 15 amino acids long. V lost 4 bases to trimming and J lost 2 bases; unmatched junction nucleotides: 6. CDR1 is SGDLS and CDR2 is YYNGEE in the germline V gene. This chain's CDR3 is CASSSGDRGNQPQHF. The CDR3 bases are TGTGCCAGCAGCTCCGGCGACAGGGGCAATCAGCCCCAGCATTTT.

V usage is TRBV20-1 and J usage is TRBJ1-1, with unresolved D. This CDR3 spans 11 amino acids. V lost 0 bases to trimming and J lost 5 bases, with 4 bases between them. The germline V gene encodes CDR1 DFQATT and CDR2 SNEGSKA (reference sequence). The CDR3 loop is CSARDRTEAFF. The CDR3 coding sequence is TGCAGTGCTAGAGATCGTACTGAAGCTTTCTTT.

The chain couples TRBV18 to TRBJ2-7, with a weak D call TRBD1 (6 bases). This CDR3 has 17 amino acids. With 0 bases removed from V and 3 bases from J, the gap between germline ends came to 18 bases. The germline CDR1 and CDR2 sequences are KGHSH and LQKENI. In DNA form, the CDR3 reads TGTGCCAGCTCACCACCGGCCCCCTCCCGGGACAACTACGAGCAGTACTTC. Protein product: CASSPPAPSRDNYEQYF.

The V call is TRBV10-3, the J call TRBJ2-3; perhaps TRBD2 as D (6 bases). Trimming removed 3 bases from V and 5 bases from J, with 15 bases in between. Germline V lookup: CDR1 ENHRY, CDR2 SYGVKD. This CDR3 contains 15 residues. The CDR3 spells CAISDPQRRGDTQYF. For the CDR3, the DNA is TGTGCCATCAGTGACCCCCAGCGGAGGGGAGATACGCAGTATTTT.

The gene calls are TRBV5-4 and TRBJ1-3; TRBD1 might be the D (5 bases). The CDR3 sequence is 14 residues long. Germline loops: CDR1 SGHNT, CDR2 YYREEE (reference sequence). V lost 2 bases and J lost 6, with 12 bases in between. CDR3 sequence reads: CASSFGSGQNTIYF. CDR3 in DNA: TGTGCCAGCAGCTTCGGGTCAGGGCAAAACACCATATATTTT.

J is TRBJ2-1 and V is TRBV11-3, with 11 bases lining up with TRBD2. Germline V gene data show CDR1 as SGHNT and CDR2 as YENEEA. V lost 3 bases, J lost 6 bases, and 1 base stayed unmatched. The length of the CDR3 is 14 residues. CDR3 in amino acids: CASSLLAGGNEQFF. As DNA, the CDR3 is TGTGCCAGCAGCTTGCTAGCGGGGGGCAATGAGCAGTTCTTC.

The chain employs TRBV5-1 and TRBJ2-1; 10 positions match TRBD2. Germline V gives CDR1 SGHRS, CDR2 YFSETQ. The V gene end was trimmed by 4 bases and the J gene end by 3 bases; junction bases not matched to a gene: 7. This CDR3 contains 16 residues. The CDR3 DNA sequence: TGCGCCAGCAGCCCTTGGTCTAGCGGGGGCTACAATGAGCAGTTCTTC. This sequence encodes CASSPWSSGGYNEQFF.

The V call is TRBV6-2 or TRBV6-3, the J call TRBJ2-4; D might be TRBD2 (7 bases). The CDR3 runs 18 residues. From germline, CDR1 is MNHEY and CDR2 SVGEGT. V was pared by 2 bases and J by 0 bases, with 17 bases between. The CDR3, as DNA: TGTGCCAGCAGTTACCCGCTAGGGGGGGGACTAGCCAAAAACATTCAGTACTTC. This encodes CASSYPLGGGLAKNIQYF.

DNA for the CDR3: TGTGCCAGCAGCTTTGGCGGAGGAACCGGGGAGCTGTTTTTT. It is translated as CASSFGGGTGELFF. The V gene is TRBV5-4, the J gene TRBJ2-2; tentatively, D is TRBD2 (5 bases). The germline gives CDR1 SGHNT, CDR2 YYREEE (reference sequence). The CDR3 has 14 residues. V was pared by 2 bases and J by 5 bases, with 10 bases between.

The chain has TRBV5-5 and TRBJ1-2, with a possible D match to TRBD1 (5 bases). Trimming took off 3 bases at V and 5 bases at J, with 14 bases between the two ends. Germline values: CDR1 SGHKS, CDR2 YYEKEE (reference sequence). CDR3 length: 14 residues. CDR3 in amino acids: CASSWQGPFYGYTF. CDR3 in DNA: TGTGCCAGCAGCTGGCAGGGCCCATTTTATGGCTACACCTTC.

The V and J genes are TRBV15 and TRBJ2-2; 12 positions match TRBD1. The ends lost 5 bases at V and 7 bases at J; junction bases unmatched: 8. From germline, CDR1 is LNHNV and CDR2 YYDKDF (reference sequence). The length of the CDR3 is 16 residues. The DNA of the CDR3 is TGTGCCACCAGCGTGGGACAGGGGGCGCGCGGCGGGGAGCTGTTTTTT. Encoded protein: CATSVGQGARGGELFF.

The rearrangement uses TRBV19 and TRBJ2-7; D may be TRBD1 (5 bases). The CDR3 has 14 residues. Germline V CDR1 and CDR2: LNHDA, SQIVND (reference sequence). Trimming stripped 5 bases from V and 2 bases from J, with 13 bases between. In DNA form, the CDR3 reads TGTGCCAGTAGTCCTTCGAGACAGACCTACGAGCAGTACTTC. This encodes CASSPSRQTYEQYF.

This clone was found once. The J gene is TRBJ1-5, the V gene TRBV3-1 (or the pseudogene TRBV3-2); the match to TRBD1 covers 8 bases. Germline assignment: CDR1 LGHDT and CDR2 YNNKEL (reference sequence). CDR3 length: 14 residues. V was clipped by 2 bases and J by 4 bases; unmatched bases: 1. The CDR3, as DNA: TGTGCCAGCAGCCAAAGGACAGGGAATCAGCCCCAGCATTTT. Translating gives CASSQRTGNQPQHF.

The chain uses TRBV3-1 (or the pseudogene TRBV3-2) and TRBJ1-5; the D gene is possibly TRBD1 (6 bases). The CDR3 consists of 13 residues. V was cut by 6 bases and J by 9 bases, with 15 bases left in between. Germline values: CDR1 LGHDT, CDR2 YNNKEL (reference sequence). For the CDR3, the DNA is TGTGCCAGCAGGTCACAGGGATTCGGGCCCCAGCATTTT. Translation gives CASRSQGFGPQHF.

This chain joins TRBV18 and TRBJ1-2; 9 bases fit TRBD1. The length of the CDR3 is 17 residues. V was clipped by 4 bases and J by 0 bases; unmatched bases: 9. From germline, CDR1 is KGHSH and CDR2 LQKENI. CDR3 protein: CASSRFSQGAANYGYTF. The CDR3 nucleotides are TGTGCCAGCTCACGCTTCTCACAGGGGGCAGCTAACTATGGCTACACCTTC.

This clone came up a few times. The CDR3 sequence is CASSQDQLTGGSYNSPLHF. CDR3 in DNA: TGCGCCAGCAGCCAAGACCAACTTACAGGGGGCTCCTATAATTCACCCCTCCACTTT. The V call is TRBV4-1, the J call TRBJ1-6; 8 positions agree with TRBD1. V lost 0 bases, J lost 0 bases, and 7 bases stayed unmatched. The CDR3 spans 19 residues. CDR1 and CDR2 (germline): MGHRA, YSYEKL.

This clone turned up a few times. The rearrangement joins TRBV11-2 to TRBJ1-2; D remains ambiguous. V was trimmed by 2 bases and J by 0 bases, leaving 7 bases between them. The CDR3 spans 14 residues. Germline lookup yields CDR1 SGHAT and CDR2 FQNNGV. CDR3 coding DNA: TGTGCCAGCAGCTTATCCCCAACTAACTATGGCTACACCTTC. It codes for CASSLSPTNYGYTF.

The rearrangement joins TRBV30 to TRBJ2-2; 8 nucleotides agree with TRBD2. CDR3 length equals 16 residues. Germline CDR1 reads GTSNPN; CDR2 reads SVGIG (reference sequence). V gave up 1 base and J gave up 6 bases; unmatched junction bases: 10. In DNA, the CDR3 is TGTGCCTGGAGTGACACCGGGACTAGAGTTGCCGGGGAGCTGTTTTTT. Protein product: CAWSDTGTRVAGELFF.